Following are 29 T cell receptor beta chains from one sample sequenced in a study of cytomegalovirus exposure and HLA in healthy donors. Researchers ran the PCR with 60 Vbeta and 13 Jbeta primers. Assay used: immunoSEQ multiplex PCR; TCRdb lists only in-frame clones, some missing. The sample lists tens of thousands of clones; approximately 70% were seen once. The sequenced material came from PBMCs. These receptors originate from a man aged 18 to 29 in good health and CMV-seronegative.

In its sample, this clone was seen a few times. The rearrangement uses TRBV30 and TRBJ1-3; 9 bases are shared with TRBD1. The CDR3 runs 17 residues. Trimming cost V 1 base and J 4 bases; bases outside gene matches: 11. The germline V gene has CDR1 GTSNPN and CDR2 SVGIG (reference sequence). CDR3 bases: TGTGCCTGGAGTGGCTCGGGACAGGGCATCGCGGGAAACACCATATATTTT. This sequence encodes CAWSGSGQGIAGNTIYF.

In this sample, this clone turned up a few times. The DNA for the CDR3 is TGTGCCATCAGTACCCGGGAGACCGGGGAGCTGTTTTTT. This codes for CAISTRETGELFF. V is TRBV10-3 and J is TRBJ2-2, with a possible D match to TRBD2 (6 bases). The germline V gene encodes CDR1 ENHRY and CDR2 SYGVKD. V gave up 5 bases and J gave up 5 bases, with 9 bases separating them. This CDR3 has 13 amino acids.

The chain has TRBV29-1 and TRBJ1-2; D remains unclear. CDR1 SQVTM and CDR2 ANQGSEA come from the germline V gene. Trimming took 2 bases from V and 7 from J, leaving 14 bases between them. The length of the CDR3 is 13 residues. CDR3 region: CSVEWSVGFGYTF. The CDR3 DNA follows: TGCAGCGTTGAATGGAGCGTCGGTTTTGGCTACACCTTC.

The count of this clone is one. The chain is built from TRBV29-1 and TRBJ2-1, with D perhaps matching TRBD1 (6 bases). This CDR3 region has 12 residues. V gave up 5 bases and J gave up 9 bases, with 14 bases separating them. Germline CDR1 reads SQVTM; CDR2 reads ANQGSEA. Here the CDR3 reads CSVSRGLGEQFF. The CDR3 coding sequence is TGCAGCGTTAGCAGGGGTCTAGGTGAGCAGTTCTTC.

This clone has just a few counts. The DNA for the CDR3 is TGTGCCATCGCAGGGGGGCTAAGCAATCAGCCCCAGCATTTT. It codes for CAIAGGLSNQPQHF. V gene TRBV10-3 combines with J gene TRBJ1-5; the match to TRBD1 covers 7 bases. The CDR3 sequence is 14 residues long. V shed 8 bases, J shed 1 base, and the junction held 5 bases outside the gene matches. Germline V CDR1 and CDR2: ENHRY, SYGVKD.

The chain employs TRBV29-1 and TRBJ2-2; weak D call: TRBD1 (5 bases). V shed 3 bases and J shed 5 bases, with 10 bases lying between them. Per the germline V gene, CDR1 is SQVTM and CDR2 is ANQGSEA. The CDR3 length is 13 residues. CDR3 residues: CSVDVGPTGELFF. The CDR3 nucleotides are TGCAGCGTTGACGTGGGGCCTACCGGGGAGCTGTTTTTT.

The chain links TRBV30 to TRBJ1-2; maybe TRBD1 (6 bases). This CDR3 has 16 residues. V lost 6 bases and J 5 bases, leaving 25 bases between the germline ends. Germline values: CDR1 GTSNPN, CDR2 SVGIG (reference sequence). As DNA, the CDR3 is TGTGCCTGCACACAAGCCCGGGGAGGGGGTAGATATGGCTACACCTTC. Translation gives CACTQARGGGRYGYTF.

This rearrangement joins TRBV5-1 to TRBJ1-1; 9 nucleotides match TRBD1. Germline V CDR1 and CDR2: SGHRS, YFSETQ. The CDR3 has 15 amino acids. The V gene end was trimmed by 4 bases and the J gene end by 3 bases; junction bases not matched to a gene: 7. Here the CDR3 DNA reads TGCGCCAGCAGCGTAAGGGGACAGGGAGACACTGAAGCTTTCTTT. It yields the protein CASSVRGQGDTEAFF.

This clone was detected only a few times. This chain links TRBV6-5 with TRBJ2-7, with 9 bases lining up with TRBD2. The CDR3 totals 14 residues. Germline CDR1 is MNHEY and CDR2 is SVGAGI. The J segment lost 5 bases and the V segment lost 5 bases, leaving 7 bases of the junction unmatched. Here the CDR3 reads CASSRGLATHEQYF. CDR3 sequence (DNA): TGTGCCAGCAGTCGCGGACTAGCGACTCACGAGCAGTACTTC.

For this clone: An end of the junction does not agree with germline; a read error may underlie this. V gene TRBV7-7 combines with J gene TRBJ2-5, with 12 bases identical to TRBD2. In germline, CDR1 is SSHAT, CDR2 FNYEAQ (reference sequence). CDR3 length: 15 residues. CDR3 sequence reads: CASSDGLAGQETQYF. The CDR3 DNA follows: TGTGCTAGCAGCGATGGACTAGCGGGACAAGAGACCCAGTACTTC. The entire variable domain, with the rest obtained from reference TRBV7-7 and TRBJ2-5, is as follows: GAGVSQSPRYKVTKRGQDVTLRCDPISSHATLYWYQQALGQGPEFLTYFNYEAQPDKSGLPSDRFSAERPEGSISTLTIQRTEQRDSAMYRCASSDGLAGQETQYFGPGTRLLVL.

The V call is TRBV7-9, the J call TRBJ2-7; D perhaps matches TRBD2 (6 bases). V was pared by 6 bases and J by 0 bases, with 12 bases between. The CDR3 length is 14 residues. The V gene's germline CDR1 is SEHNR and CDR2 FQNEAQ (reference sequence). CDR3 sequence (DNA): TGTGCCAGCAGTCCACCCGGGAGCTCCTACGAGCAGTACTTC. It translates to CASSPPGSSYEQYF.

The chain employs TRBV30 and TRBJ1-5; 8 positions match TRBD1. This CDR3 region has 14 residues. CDR1 is GTSNPN, CDR2 SVGIG, per germline (reference sequence). Germline trimming cut 1 base from V and 7 bases from J; bases unmatched to any gene: 6. The DNA for the CDR3 is TGTGCCTGGAGTGGGCAGGGGGCCTCCCAGCCCCAGCATTTT. This gives the protein CAWSGQGASQPQHF.

This chain joins TRBV7-8 and TRBJ2-7, with 10 bases fitting TRBD1. V lost 5 bases to trimming and J lost 6 bases; unmatched junction nucleotides: 7. The CDR3 has 14 amino acids. CDR1 and CDR2 from the germline V gene are SGHVS and FQNEAQ. CDR3 nucleotide sequence: TGTGCCAGCAGCCCAGGGACAGGGGTGGGCGAGCAGTACTTC. Amino acid sequence: CASSPGTGVGEQYF. Full variable domain (outside the CDR3, taken from reference TRBV7-8 and TRBJ2-7): GAGVSQSPRYKVAKRGQDVALRCDPISGHVSLFWYQQALGQGPEFLTYFQNEAQLDKSGLPSDRFFAERPEGSVSTLKIQRTQQEDSAVYLCASSPGTGVGEQYFGPGTRLTVT.

J is TRBJ2-7 and V is TRBV6-5; 8 bases are shared with TRBD2. This CDR3 region has 16 residues. V lost 4 bases to trimming and J lost 2 bases; unmatched junction nucleotides: 10. Germline V gene sequence: CDR1 MNHEY, CDR2 SVGAGI. The CDR3 here is CASSFRGTRLPYEQYF. The CDR3 coding sequence is TGTGCCAGCAGTTTCCGGGGGACTAGGCTACCCTACGAGCAGTACTTC.

The chain has TRBV2 and TRBJ1-6; 8 bases map to TRBD1. CDR1 SNHLY and CDR2 FYNNEI come from the germline V gene. The ends lost 3 bases at V and 10 bases at J; junction bases unmatched: 5. The CDR3 contains 14 residues. The CDR3 spells CASSDGQGQSPLHF. In DNA form, the CDR3 reads TGTGCCAGCAGTGACGGACAGGGCCAATCACCCCTCCACTTT.

The J gene is TRBJ1-1, the V gene TRBV28, with D uncertain. Trimming left V 5 bases short and J 1 base short, with 14 bases between. This CDR3 region has 15 residues. Per germline, CDR1 MDHEN and CDR2 SYDVKM. CDR3 region: CASSVPGGTNTEAFF. The CDR3 DNA follows: TGTGCCAGCAGTGTCCCGGGAGGTACGAACACTGAAGCTTTCTTT.

V gene TRBV7-8 combines with J gene TRBJ2-1, with 14 bases matching TRBD2. This CDR3 contains 17 residues. J was trimmed by 6 bases and V by 2 bases; bases with no gene match: 6. Germline V gene sequence: CDR1 SGHVS, CDR2 FQNEAQ. CDR3 nucleotide sequence: TGTGCCAGCAGCTTACCCAGACTAGCGGGAGGGGTCAATGAGCAGTTCTTC. Protein: CASSLPRLAGGVNEQFF.

The CDR3 DNA sequence: TGCGCCAGCAGCTCACAGACGGACACTGAAGCTTTCTTT. Translation gives CASSSQTDTEAFF. This chain connects TRBV4-3 to TRBJ1-1; D is undetermined. Germline loops: CDR1 LGHNA, CDR2 YSLEER. Trimming removed 5 bases at V and 3 bases at J, with 10 bases between. The CDR3 is made up of 13 amino acids.

V usage is TRBV10-1 and J usage is TRBJ2-3; 11 bases map to TRBD2. Germline loops: CDR1 WNHNN, CDR2 SYGVQD (reference sequence). The CDR3 covers 14 residues. With V trimmed by 6 bases and J by 5 bases, 4 bases remained unmatched. The CDR3 protein is CASSLGLAGDTQYF. The CDR3 nucleotides read TGCGCCAGCAGCCTAGGACTAGCGGGAGATACGCAGTATTTT.

The chain joins TRBV23-1 to TRBJ2-6, with D perhaps TRBD2 (5 bases). TRBV23-1 is annotated as an ORF whose role is uncertain. The ends were cut back, 6 bases at V and 0 bases at J, with 9 bases in the middle. This CDR3 contains 15 residues. The CDR3 region is CASSPRGSGANVLTF. CDR3 in DNA: TGCGCCAGCAGCCCCCGGGGCTCTGGGGCCAACGTCCTGACTTTC.

The CDR3 is CASSDRELDWREKLFF. The CDR3, as DNA: TGTGCCAGTAGCGACCGGGAGCTCGATTGGAGAGAAAAACTGTTTTTT. The J gene is TRBJ1-4, the V gene TRBV19; D is unresolved. The CDR3 consists of 16 residues. CDR1 is LNHDA, CDR2 SQIVND, per germline (reference sequence). Trimming cost V 6 bases and J 8 bases, with 22 bases left between them.

CDR3 residues: CASRLDMDRVYGYTF. DNA of the CDR3: TGTGCAAGTCGCTTAGATATGGACAGAGTCTATGGCTACACCTTC. The chain joins TRBV12-2 to TRBJ1-2; TRBD1 is taken as the D call from the table, unchecked against the DNA. TRBV12-2 is shown as a pseudogene. The CDR3 totals 15 residues.

The chain uses TRBV5-1 and TRBJ1-1; possibly TRBD1 for D (6 bases). This CDR3 contains 16 residues. Between the trimmed V and J ends, which lost 4 bases and 1 base, there was a span of 17 bases. Per the germline V gene, CDR1 is SGHRS and CDR2 is YFSETQ. CDR3 in DNA: TGCGCCAGCAGCAGGCAGGGAGGGGGGACGAACACTGAAGCTTTCTTT. It translates to CASSRQGGGTNTEAFF.

The chain has TRBV28 and TRBJ1-1; 11 nucleotides agree with TRBD1. CDR1 and CDR2 from the germline V gene are MDHEN and SYDVKM. The V gene end was trimmed by 1 base and the J gene end by 3 bases; junction bases not matched to a gene: 7. The CDR3 totals 17 residues. The CDR3 is CASSLFLGQGEDTEAFF. The CDR3 bases are TGTGCCAGCAGTTTATTTTTGGGACAGGGGGAGGACACTGAAGCTTTCTTT.

This chain's CDR3 is CASTFRENEQFF. The DNA for the CDR3 is TGCGCCAGCACCTTCAGGGAAAATGAGCAGTTCTTC. This chain uses TRBV5-1 with TRBJ2-1, with D maybe TRBD1 (5 bases). CDR1 and CDR2 (germline): SGHRS, YFSETQ. The CDR3 contains 12 residues. V lost 6 bases and J lost 7, with 11 bases in between. Full variable domain (rest looked up from reference TRBV5-1 and TRBJ2-1): KAGVTQTPRYLIKTRGQQVTLSCSPISGHRSVSWYQQTPGQGLQFLFEYFSETQRNKGNFPGRFSGRQFSNSRSEMNVSTLELGDSALYLCASTFRENEQFFGPGTRLTVL.

The chain links TRBV5-6 to TRBJ2-7, with 8 nucleotides matching TRBD1. There are 13 residues in the CDR3. Trimming cost V 6 bases and J 2 bases; bases outside gene matches: 4. The germline CDR1 and CDR2 sequences are SGHDT and YYEEEE. CDR3 region: CASIGQGAYEQYF. CDR3 in DNA: TGTGCCAGCATCGGACAGGGAGCCTACGAGCAGTACTTC. The full variable domain, in which reference TRBV5-6 and TRBJ2-7 provide the parts outside the CDR3, is DAGVTQSPTHLIKTRGQQVTLRCSPKSGHDTVSWYQQALGQGPQFIFQYYEEEERQRGNFPDRFSGHQFPNYSSELNVNALLLGDSALYLCASIGQGAYEQYFGPGTRLTVT.

The chain combines TRBV10-1 with TRBJ2-5; tentative D call: TRBD2 (6 bases). Germline CDR1 reads WNHNN; CDR2 reads SYGVQD (reference sequence). The CDR3 sequence is 13 residues long. The V and J ends lost 6 bases and 5 bases respectively, with 13 bases between them. CDR3 in amino acids: CASSNAGGETQYF. The CDR3, as DNA: TGCGCCAGCAGCAACGCAGGAGGGGAGACCCAGTACTTC.

This clone occurred a few times. This sequence joins TRBV25-1 and TRBJ2-1; 8 positions match TRBD1. V lost 0 bases, J lost 15 bases, and 7 bases stayed unmatched. The CDR3 is made up of 13 amino acids. Germline CDR1 reads MGHDK; CDR2 reads SYGVNS. The CDR3, as DNA: TGTGCCAGCAGTGAATACGACAGGGGTTTCCCGTTCTTC. Amino acid sequence: CASSEYDRGFPFF.

The V call is TRBV11-2, the J call TRBJ2-1; 7 bases agree with TRBD2. V gave up 1 base and J gave up 3 bases; unmatched junction bases: 3. CDR3 length: 15 residues. The V gene's germline CDR1 is SGHAT and CDR2 FQNNGV. The CDR3 spells CASSLVGGSYNEQFF. The CDR3 DNA sequence: TGTGCCAGCAGCTTAGTCGGCGGGAGCTACAATGAGCAGTTCTTC.